This T cell receptor (beta chain) is drawn from a study of CD8 T cells in ankylosing spondylitis. The CDR3 is 14 amino acids. Germline CDR1 is DFQATT and CDR2 is SNEGSKA (reference sequence). Trimming at V came to 2 bases and at J to 1 base, leaving 4 bases not matched to a gene. MiXCR was run by TCRdb on the 5' RACE reads, yielding one entry per CDR3 protein. The repertoire holds about 100,000 distinct CDR3 sequences, with 24% as singletons. V usage is TRBV20-1 and J usage is TRBJ2-5; TRBD2 aligns across 7 bases. This clonotype was sampled from a male donor with ankylosing spondylitis. Sequenced: synovial fluid, either unsorted or a sorted T cell fraction (not recorded which). CDR3 coding DNA: TGCAGTGCTAGACCGGCTAGCGGCCAAGAGACCCAGTACTTC. It specifies CSARPASGQETQYF.